These 2 T cell receptor beta chains were all obtained from the same sample, sequenced in a study of tumor and adjacent non-tumor tissue in lung cancer. No cell sorting was done before RNA was extracted from the tissue. Three rounds of nested PCR, following a modified ARM-PCR protocol, produced the TCRbeta library. One entry per CDR3 protein results from TCRdb running MiXCR on the multiplex PCR reads. The repertoire holds approximately 75,000 distinct CDR3 sequences, with over 70% as singletons. Sequencing was performed on lung tumor tissue. These receptors were obtained from a woman between 45 and 60 years old with non-small cell lung cancer.

V and J are TRBV12-3 or TRBV12-4 and TRBJ1-2; weak D call: TRBD1 (5 bases). CDR3 size: 13 residues. The CDR3 DNA sequence: TGTGTCAACAAAATGGACAATAACTATGGCTACACCTTC. Amino acids: CVNKMDNNYGYTF.

Worth noting for this clonotype: Relative to the germline gene, one junction end is altered; a read error may explain this. The chain joins TRBV10-2 to TRBJ2-5; possibly TRBD1 for D (5 bases). CDR3 length: 13 residues. CDR1 is WSHSY, CDR2 SAAADI, per germline. The CDR3 DNA is TGTGCCAGCATCCCCAGGGCCCAAGAGACCCAGTACTTC. Protein: CASIPRAQETQYF.